Shown below are 8 T cell receptor beta chains from a single sample sequenced in a study of PD-1 blockade in classical Hodgkin lymphoma. As to time point: cycle 4 day 1 (C4D1), after around six weeks of nivolumab. There was relapse after autologous stem cell transplantation in every patient, and there was variation in brentuximab vedotin exposure. TCRdb's copy holds only in-frame clones and misses some; the assay was immunoSEQ multiplex PCR. The table lists 20,000 to 25,000 clones, over 65% of them singletons. The sequencing used peripheral blood mononuclear cells (PBMCs), collected before the fourth cycle of nivolumab. The receptor source for this set is a human donor with classical Hodgkin lymphoma.

The V gene is TRBV19, the J gene TRBJ2-1; D is unresolved. The CDR3 is 13 amino acids. Germline lookup yields CDR1 LNHDA and CDR2 SQIVND (reference sequence). Trimming removed 3 bases at V and 4 bases at J, with 7 bases between. The CDR3 DNA follows: TGTGCCAGTAGTATGCTAGAGTACAATGAGCAGTTCTTC. Protein product: CASSMLEYNEQFF. Looking up the rest from reference TRBV19 and TRBJ2-1 gives the full variable domain: DGGITQSPKYLFRKEGQNVTLSCEQNLNHDAMYWYRQDPGQGLRLIYYSQIVNDFQKGDIAEGYSVSREKKESFPLTVTSAQKNPTAFYLCASSMLEYNEQFFGPGTRLTVL.

The CDR3 spells CASSPEFRGGSGNTIYF. The CDR3 coding sequence is TGCGCCAGCAGCCCAGAATTTCGGGGGGGCTCTGGAAACACCATATATTTT. J is TRBJ1-3 and V is TRBV4-1, with D maybe TRBD1 (5 bases). This CDR3 comprises 17 residues. V was cut by 4 bases and J by 0 bases, with 16 bases left in between. Germline CDR1 reads MGHRA; CDR2 reads YSYEKL.

The rearrangement links TRBV6-5 to TRBJ2-7; 10 bases map to TRBD1. There are 15 residues in the CDR3. The trim removed 5 bases at V and 6 bases at J, leaving 10 bases unmatched. The germline gives CDR1 MNHEY, CDR2 SVGAGI. CDR3 residues: CASSGTGTGDSEQYF. The CDR3 nucleotides read TGTGCCAGCAGTGGCACCGGGACAGGGGATTCCGAGCAGTACTTC.

V and J are TRBV6-4 and TRBJ1-5, with no clear D. Germline V gives CDR1 MRHNA, CDR2 SNTAGT. CDR3 length equals 13 residues. V was pared by 3 bases and J by 3 bases, with 6 bases between. The CDR3 sequence is CASSDGPNQPQHF. The DNA for the CDR3 is TGTGCCAGCAGTGATGGTCCCAATCAGCCCCAGCATTTT.

V gene TRBV28 combines with J gene TRBJ1-1; D is unclear. The CDR3 has 15 residues. From germline, CDR1 is MDHEN and CDR2 SYDVKM. Trimming removed 4 bases at V and 4 bases at J, with 16 bases between. This CDR3 reads CASSSPTSLGTEAFF. For the CDR3, the DNA is TGTGCCAGCAGTTCCCCCACAAGCCTCGGCACTGAAGCTTTCTTT.

The gene calls are TRBV7-9 and TRBJ1-4; D not resolved. CDR3 length: 15 residues. The V gene's germline CDR1 is SEHNR and CDR2 FQNEAQ (reference sequence). The V gene lost 5 bases and the J gene lost 2 bases, with 12 bases spanning the gap. CDR3 protein: CASSPNIPTNEKLFF. The CDR3 DNA follows: TGTGCCAGCAGCCCCAATATCCCGACTAATGAAAAACTGTTTTTT.

The chain couples TRBV6-1 to TRBJ2-7; D remains ambiguous. The CDR3 spans 14 residues. V was trimmed by 4 bases and J by 2 bases, leaving 12 bases between them. CDR1 MNHNS and CDR2 SASEGT come from the germline V gene. The chain's CDR3 is CASSAPAVTYEQYF. The DNA of the CDR3 is TGTGCCAGCAGTGCGCCGGCCGTAACCTACGAGCAGTACTTC.

This clone showed up just a few times. The rearrangement joins TRBV28 to TRBJ2-6; 9 bases map to TRBD1. The junction had 9 bases not matched to a gene; V was cut back by 5 bases and J by 4 bases. The CDR3 extends over 17 amino acids. Germline CDR1 MDHEN, CDR2 SYDVKM. CDR3: CASSPLQGAYGANVLTF. The DNA for the CDR3 is TGTGCCAGCAGTCCCCTACAGGGGGCGTACGGGGCCAACGTCCTGACTTTC.